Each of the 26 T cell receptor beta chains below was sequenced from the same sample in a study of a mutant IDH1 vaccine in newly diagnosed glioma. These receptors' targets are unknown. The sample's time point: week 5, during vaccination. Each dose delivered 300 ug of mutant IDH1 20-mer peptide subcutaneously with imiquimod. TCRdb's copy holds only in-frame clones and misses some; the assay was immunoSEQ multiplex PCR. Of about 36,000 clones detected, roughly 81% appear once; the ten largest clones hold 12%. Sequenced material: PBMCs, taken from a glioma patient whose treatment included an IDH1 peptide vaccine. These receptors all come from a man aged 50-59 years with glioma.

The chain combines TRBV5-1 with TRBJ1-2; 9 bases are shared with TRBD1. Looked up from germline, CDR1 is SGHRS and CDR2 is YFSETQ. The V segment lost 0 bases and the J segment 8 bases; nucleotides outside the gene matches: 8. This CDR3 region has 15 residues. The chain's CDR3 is CASSLVIGTGLGYTF. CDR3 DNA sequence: TGCGCCAGCAGCTTGGTTATCGGGACAGGGTTAGGCTACACCTTC. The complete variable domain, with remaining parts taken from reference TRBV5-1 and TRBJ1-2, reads KAGVTQTPRYLIKTRGQQVTLSCSPISGHRSVSWYQQTPGQGLQFLFEYFSETQRNKGNFPGRFSGRQFSNSRSEMNVSTLELGDSALYLCASSLVIGTGLGYTFGSGTRLTVV.

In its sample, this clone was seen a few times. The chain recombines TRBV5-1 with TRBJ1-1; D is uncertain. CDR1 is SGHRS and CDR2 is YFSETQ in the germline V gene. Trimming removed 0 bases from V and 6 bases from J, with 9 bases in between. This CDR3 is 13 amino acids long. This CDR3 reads CASSLAGWPEAFF. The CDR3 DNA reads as TGCGCCAGCAGCTTGGCGGGGTGGCCTGAAGCTTTCTTT.

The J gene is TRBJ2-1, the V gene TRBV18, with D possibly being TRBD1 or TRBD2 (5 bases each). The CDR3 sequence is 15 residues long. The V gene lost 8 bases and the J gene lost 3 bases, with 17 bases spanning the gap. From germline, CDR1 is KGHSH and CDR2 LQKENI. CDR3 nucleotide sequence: TGTGCCAGCACAAACACAGAGGGGAGCTACAATGAGCAGTTCTTC. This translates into CASTNTEGSYNEQFF.

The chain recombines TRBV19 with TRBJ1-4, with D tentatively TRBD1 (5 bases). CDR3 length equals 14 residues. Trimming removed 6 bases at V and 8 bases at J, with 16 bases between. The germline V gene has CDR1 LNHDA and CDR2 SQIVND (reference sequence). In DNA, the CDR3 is TGTGCCAGTAGACGGGACTTGGGGAAAGAAAAACTGTTTTTT. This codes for CASRRDLGKEKLFF.

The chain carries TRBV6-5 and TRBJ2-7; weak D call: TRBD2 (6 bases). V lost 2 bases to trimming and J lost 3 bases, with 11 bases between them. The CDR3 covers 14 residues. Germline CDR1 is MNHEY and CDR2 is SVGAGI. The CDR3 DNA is TGTGCCAGCAGTTACGGCGGGGTCCGCTACGAGCAGTACTTC. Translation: CASSYGGVRYEQYF.

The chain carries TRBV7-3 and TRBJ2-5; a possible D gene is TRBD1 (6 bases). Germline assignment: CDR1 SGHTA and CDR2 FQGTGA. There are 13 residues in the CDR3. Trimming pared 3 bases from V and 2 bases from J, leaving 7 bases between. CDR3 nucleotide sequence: TGTGCCAGCAGCTTCAGGGGACAAGAGACCCAGTACTTC. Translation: CASSFRGQETQYF.

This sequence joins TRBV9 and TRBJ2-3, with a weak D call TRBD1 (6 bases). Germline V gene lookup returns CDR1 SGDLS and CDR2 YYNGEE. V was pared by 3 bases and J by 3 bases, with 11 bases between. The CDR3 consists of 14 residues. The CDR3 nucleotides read TGTGCCAGCAGCGCGCACAGGGTGACAGATACGCAGTATTTT. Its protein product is CASSAHRVTDTQYF.

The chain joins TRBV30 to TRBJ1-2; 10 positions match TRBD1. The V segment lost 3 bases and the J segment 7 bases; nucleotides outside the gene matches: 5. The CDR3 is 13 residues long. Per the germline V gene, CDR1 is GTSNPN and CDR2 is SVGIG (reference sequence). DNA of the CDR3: TGTGCCTGGAGGGACAGGGGGTCCCCTGGCTACACCTTC. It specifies CAWRDRGSPGYTF.

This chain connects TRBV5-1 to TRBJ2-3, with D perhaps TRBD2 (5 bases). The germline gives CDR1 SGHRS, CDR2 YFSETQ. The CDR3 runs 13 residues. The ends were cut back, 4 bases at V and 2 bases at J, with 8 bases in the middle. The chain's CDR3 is CASSVDFTDTQYF. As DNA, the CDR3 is TGCGCCAGCAGCGTGGACTTCACAGATACGCAGTATTTT.

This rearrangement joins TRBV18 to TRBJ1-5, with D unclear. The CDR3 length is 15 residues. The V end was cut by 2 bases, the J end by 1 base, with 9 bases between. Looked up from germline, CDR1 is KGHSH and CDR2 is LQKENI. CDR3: CASSPLAGSNQPQHF. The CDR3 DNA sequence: TGTGCCAGCTCACCATTGGCGGGGAGCAATCAGCCCCAGCATTTT.

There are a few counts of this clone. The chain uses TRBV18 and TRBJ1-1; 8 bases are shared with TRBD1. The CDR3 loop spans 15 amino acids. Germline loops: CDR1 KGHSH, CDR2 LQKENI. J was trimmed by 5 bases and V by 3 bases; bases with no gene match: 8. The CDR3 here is CASSPGGQDGTEAFF. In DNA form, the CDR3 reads TGTGCCAGCTCACCGGGGGGACAGGATGGGACTGAAGCTTTCTTT.

CDR3 residues: CATQDREDQPQHF. The CDR3 bases are TGTGCCACCCAGGACAGGGAAGATCAGCCCCAGCATTTT. The chain links TRBV10-3 to TRBJ1-5; 8 bases fit TRBD1. The germline CDR1 and CDR2 sequences are ENHRY and SYGVKD. The CDR3 sequence is 13 residues long. V was clipped by 10 bases and J by 5 bases; unmatched bases: 7.

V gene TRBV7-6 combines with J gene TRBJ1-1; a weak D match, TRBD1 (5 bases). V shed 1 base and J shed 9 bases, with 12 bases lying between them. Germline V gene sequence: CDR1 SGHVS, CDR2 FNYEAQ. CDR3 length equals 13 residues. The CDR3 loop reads CASSLVGGGQAFF. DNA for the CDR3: TGTGCCAGCAGCTTAGTGGGGGGAGGGCAAGCTTTCTTT.

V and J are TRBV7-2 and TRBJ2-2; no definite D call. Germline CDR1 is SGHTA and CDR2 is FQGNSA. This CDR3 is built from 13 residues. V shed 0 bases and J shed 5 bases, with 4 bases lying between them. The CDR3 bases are TGTGCCAGCAGCTTAGCTGCAACCGGGGAGCTGTTTTTT. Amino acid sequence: CASSLAATGELFF.

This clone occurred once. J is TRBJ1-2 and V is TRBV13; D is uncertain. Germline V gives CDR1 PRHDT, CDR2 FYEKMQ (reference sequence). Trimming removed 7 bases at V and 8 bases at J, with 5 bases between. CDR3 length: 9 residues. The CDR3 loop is CASMDGYTF. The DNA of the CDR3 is TGTGCCAGCATGGACGGCTACACCTTC.

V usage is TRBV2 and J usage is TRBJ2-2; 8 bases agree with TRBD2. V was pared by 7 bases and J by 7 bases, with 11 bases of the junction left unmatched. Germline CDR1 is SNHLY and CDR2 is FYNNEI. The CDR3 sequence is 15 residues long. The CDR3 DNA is TGTGCCAGCACCCCGGACGCGGGGGGCATCGGGGAGCTGTTTTTT. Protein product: CASTPDAGGIGELFF.

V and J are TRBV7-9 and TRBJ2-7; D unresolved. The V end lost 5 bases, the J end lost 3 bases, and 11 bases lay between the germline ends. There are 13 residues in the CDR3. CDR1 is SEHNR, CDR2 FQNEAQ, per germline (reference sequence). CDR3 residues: CASSLGRYYEQYF. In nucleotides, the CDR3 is TGTGCCAGCAGCCTCGGGCGGTACTACGAGCAGTACTTC. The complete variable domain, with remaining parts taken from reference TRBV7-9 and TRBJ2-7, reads DTGVSQNPRHKITKRGQNVTFRCDPISEHNRLYWYRQTLGQGPEFLTYFQNEAQLEKSRLLSDRFSAERPKGSFSTLEIQRTEQGDSAMYLCASSLGRYYEQYFGPGTRLTVT.

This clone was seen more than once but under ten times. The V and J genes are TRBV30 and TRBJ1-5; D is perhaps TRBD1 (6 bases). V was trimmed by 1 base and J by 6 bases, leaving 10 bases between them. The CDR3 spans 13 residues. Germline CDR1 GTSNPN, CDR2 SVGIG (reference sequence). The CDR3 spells CAWSGRGVQPQHF. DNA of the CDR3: TGTGCCTGGAGTGGGAGGGGGGTTCAGCCCCAGCATTTT.

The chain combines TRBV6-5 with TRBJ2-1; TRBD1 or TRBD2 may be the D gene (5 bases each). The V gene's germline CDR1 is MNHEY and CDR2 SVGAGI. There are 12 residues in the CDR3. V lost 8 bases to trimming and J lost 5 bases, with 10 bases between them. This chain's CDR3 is CASGMGDNEQFF. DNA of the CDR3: TGTGCCAGCGGCATGGGGGACAATGAGCAGTTCTTC.

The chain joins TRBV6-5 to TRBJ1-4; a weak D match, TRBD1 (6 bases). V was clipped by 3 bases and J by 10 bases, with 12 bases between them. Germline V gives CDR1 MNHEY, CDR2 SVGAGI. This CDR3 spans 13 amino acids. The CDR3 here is CASSYTQGSKLFF. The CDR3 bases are TGTGCCAGCAGTTATACACAGGGTTCAAAACTGTTTTTT.

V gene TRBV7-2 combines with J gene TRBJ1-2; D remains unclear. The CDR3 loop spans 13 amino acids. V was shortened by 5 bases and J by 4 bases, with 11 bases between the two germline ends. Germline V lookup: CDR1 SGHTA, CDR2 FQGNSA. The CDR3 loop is CASSPMGFYGYTF. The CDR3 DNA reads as TGTGCCAGCAGCCCCATGGGATTCTATGGCTACACCTTC.

The CDR3 region has the DNA TGCAGCGTTGACGCGGGGGTAGGCTACACCTTC. It codes for CSVDAGVGYTF. The chain couples TRBV29-1 to TRBJ1-2; D perhaps matches TRBD1 (5 bases). The CDR3 covers 11 residues. Germline V gene sequence: CDR1 SQVTM, CDR2 ANQGSEA. Trimming pared 3 bases from V and 8 bases from J, leaving 10 bases between.

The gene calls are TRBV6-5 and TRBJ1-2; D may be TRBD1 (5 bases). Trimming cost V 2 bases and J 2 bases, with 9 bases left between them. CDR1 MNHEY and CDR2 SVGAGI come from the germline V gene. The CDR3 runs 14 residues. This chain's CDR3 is CASSYDSGNYGYTF. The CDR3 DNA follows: TGTGCCAGCAGTTACGACAGCGGAAACTATGGCTACACCTTC.

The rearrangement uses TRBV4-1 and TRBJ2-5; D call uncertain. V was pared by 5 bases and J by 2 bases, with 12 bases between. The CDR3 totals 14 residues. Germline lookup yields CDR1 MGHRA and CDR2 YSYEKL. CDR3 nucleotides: TGCGCCAGCAGCGATCCGGCGGTTCAAGAGACCCAGTACTTC. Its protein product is CASSDPAVQETQYF.

Here the CDR3 DNA reads TGTGCCAGCAGCCCTAGAGGGACTAGTTCCGCAGATACGCAGTATTTT. It codes for CASSPRGTSSADTQYF. The rearrangement links TRBV9 to TRBJ2-3; 8 bases fit TRBD2. Unmatched junction bases numbered 11, after V lost 4 bases and J lost 4 bases. The CDR3 has 16 residues. Germline CDR1 SGDLS, CDR2 YYNGEE.

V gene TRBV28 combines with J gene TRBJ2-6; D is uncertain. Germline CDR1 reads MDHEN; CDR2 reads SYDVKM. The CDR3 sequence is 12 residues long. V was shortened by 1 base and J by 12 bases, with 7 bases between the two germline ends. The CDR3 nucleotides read TGTGCCAGCAGTTTATTGAAGGGCGTCCTGACTTTC. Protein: CASSLLKGVLTF.